The rows below give T cell receptor beta chains drawn from one sample of a study of cytomegalovirus exposure and HLA in healthy donors. The method was immunoSEQ multiplex PCR; TCRdb's version includes in-frame clones alone and lacks a portion of them. Of 98,000 or so clones in the sample, 70% to 80% were seen once. Sequencing input: PBMCs. Every receptor here comes from a female donor in good health and CMV-seronegative. CDR3s include the opening cysteine and the closing phenylalanine or tryptophan. A D gene is named only where the DNA matches it firmly. Clone size is stated in some rows and not others, as once, few, many or a class when expanded.

v_gene	j_gene	abundance	d_gene	CDR3aa	CDR3nt
TRBV2	TRBJ1-2	-	-	CASSEEVRDYGYTF	TGTGCCAGCAGTGAAGAGGTCAGGGACTATGGCTACACCTTC
TRBV28	TRBJ1-1	-	TRBD1	CASSFRLSDRLGVGTEAFF	TGTGCCAGCAGTTTCAGACTTTCGGACAGGCTCGGGGTCGGCACTGAAGCTTTCTTT
TRBV7-3	TRBJ2-1	-	TRBD2	CASSAGGNEQFF	TGTGCCAGCAGCGCGGGAGGGAATGAGCAGTTCTTC
TRBV7-8	TRBJ1-3	-	-	CASSLGGDTIYF	TGTGCCAGCAGCTTAGGGGGGGACACCATATATTTT
TRBV19	TRBJ1-2	few	-	CATHPGANNFRGDYGYTF	TGTGCCACCCATCCCGGGGCCAATAACTTTCGGGGGGACTATGGCTACACCTTC
TRBV5-4	TRBJ2-1	-	TRBD2	CASSLDGPSGYNEQFF	TGTGCCAGCAGCTTGGATGGCCCTAGCGGATACAATGAGCAGTTCTTC
TRBV27	TRBJ2-1	-	-	CASRTQRGQFF	TGTGCCAGCAGGACTCAGAGAGGGCAGTTCTTC
TRBV30	TRBJ2-7	-	-	CAWSPNPLRAGIRHEQYF	TGTGCCTGGAGTCCGAACCCTCTGAGGGCGGGAATCCGGCACGAGCAGTACTTC
TRBV18	TRBJ1-1	-	-	CASFRENTEAFF	TGTGCCAGCTTTCGGGAGAACACTGAAGCTTTCTTT
TRBV9	TRBJ1-2	-	TRBD1	CASSVRPQRGQSGYTF	TGTGCCAGCAGCGTCCGACCCCAGAGGGGGCAGAGTGGCTACACCTTC
TRBV30	TRBJ2-2	-	-	CAWSVGGADTGELFF	TGTGCCTGGAGTGTAGGGGGGGCGGACACCGGGGAGCTGTTTTTT
TRBV13	TRBJ2-7	many	-	CASSEGTGGGPAEQYF	TGTGCCAGCAGTGAAGGGACTGGCGGGGGCCCCGCCGAGCAGTACTTC
TRBV5-4	TRBJ1-6	-	-	CASTYGAGAYNSPLHF	TGTGCCAGCACTTATGGAGCGGGGGCCTATAATTCACCCCTCCACTTT
TRBV6-6	TRBJ1-3	once	-	CASSYEGRAGNTIYF	TGTGCCAGCAGTTACGAGGGTAGGGCTGGAAACACCATATATTTT
TRBV5-4	TRBJ1-6	-	-	CASSLGAAGENSPLHF	TGTGCCAGCAGCTTGGGGGCGGCGGGAGAAAATTCACCCCTCCACTTT
TRBV6-1	TRBJ2-2	few	-	CASSEDGLRAGELFF	TGTGCCAGCAGTGAAGACGGCCTCCGGGCCGGGGAGCTGTTTTTT
TRBV29-1	TRBJ1-2	-	-	CSISGDVKWSYGYTF	TGCAGCATTTCAGGGGACGTCAAGTGGTCCTATGGCTACACCTTC
TRBV9	TRBJ2-2	-	TRBD1	CASSGVGQGAYTGELFF	TGTGCCAGCAGCGGAGTGGGACAGGGGGCCTACACCGGGGAGCTGTTTTTT
TRBV5-1	TRBJ2-5	-	-	CASSLGRGLETQYF	TGCGCCAGCAGCTTGGGGCGGGGGCTGGAGACCCAGTACTTC
TRBV21-1	TRBJ2-1	-	-	CASSKKTGGPNEQFF	TGTGCCAGCAGCAAAAAGACAGGGGGCCCCAATGAGCAGTTCTTC
TRBV27	TRBJ1-2	-	-	CASSSKNYGYTF	TGTGCCAGCAGTTCTAAGAACTATGGCTACACCTTC
TRBV7-2	TRBJ2-2	-	-	CASSLQVGAVGELFF	TGTGCCAGCAGCTTACAGGTTGGGGCGGTCGGGGAGCTGTTTTTT
TRBV18	TRBJ2-2	-	TRBD1	CASSQTVMGQGNTGELFF	TGTGCCAGCTCGCAAACCGTAATGGGACAGGGGAACACCGGGGAGCTGTTTTTT
TRBV11-2	TRBJ2-5	few	-	CASSLGFGDQETQYF	TGTGCCAGCAGCTTAGGGTTCGGGGACCAAGAGACCCAGTACTTC
TRBV10-2	TRBJ1-5	once	-	CASSESGQNNQPQHF	TGCGCCAGCAGCGAATCCGGACAGAACAATCAGCCCCAGCATTTT
TRBV28	TRBJ2-5	-	-	CASSSVKETQYF	TGTGCCAGCAGTTCAGTTAAAGAGACCCAGTACTTC
TRBV25-1	TRBJ2-2	-	TRBD1	CASSEYQGAGELFF	TGTGCCAGCAGTGAATATCAGGGGGCCGGGGAGCTGTTTTTT
TRBV4-3	TRBJ2-6	-	-	CASSPAAEALGANVLTF	TGCGCCAGCAGCCCTGCGGCGGAGGCCTTAGGGGCCAACGTCCTGACTTTC
TRBV19	TRBJ2-3	-	-	CASSPRSRNTDTQYF	TGTGCCAGTAGTCCCCGGTCCCGCAACACAGATACGCAGTATTTT
TRBV5-1	TRBJ1-2	-	-	CASSSQGYNYGYTF	TGCGCCAGCAGCTCCCAGGGTTATAACTATGGCTACACCTTC
TRBV7-2	TRBJ2-7	-	-	CASSPVVYEQYF	TGTGCCAGCAGCCCGGTAGTCTACGAGCAGTACTTC
TRBV29-1	TRBJ2-1	once	-	CSVDRSSGYNEQFF	TGCAGCGTTGATAGGAGTAGCGGTTACAATGAGCAGTTCTTC
TRBV28	TRBJ2-2	once	TRBD1	CASSLRTGDNTGELFF	TGTGCCAGCAGTCTTAGGACAGGGGATAACACCGGGGAGCTGTTTTTT
TRBV7-9	TRBJ2-7	-	-	CASSLGQGPIYEQYF	TGTGCCAGCAGCTTAGGGCAGGGGCCTATTTACGAGCAGTACTTC
TRBV4-1	TRBJ2-7	-	-	CASSHPGTFYEQYF	TGCGCCAGCAGCCACCCAGGGACTTTCTACGAGCAGTACTTC
TRBV5-1	TRBJ2-7	-	TRBD2	CASSRLAGGPNEQYF	TGCGCCAGCAGCCGACTAGCGGGAGGGCCAAATGAGCAGTACTTC
TRBV19	TRBJ1-5	-	-	CASSTQWGGGGPQHF	TGTGCCAGTAGTACACAGTGGGGGGGTGGAGGGCCCCAGCATTTT
TRBV4-3	TRBJ2-3	once	-	CASSQQKGGTSTDTQYF	TGCGCCAGCAGCCAACAAAAGGGCGGGACGAGCACAGATACGCAGTATTTT
TRBV19	TRBJ2-7	once	-	CASSLRIDGPYEQYF	TGTGCCAGTAGTCTTCGTATAGATGGGCCCTACGAGCAGTACTTC
TRBV29-1	TRBJ1-2	-	TRBD1	CSVGGTGDYGYTF	TGCAGCGTGGGGGGGACAGGGGACTATGGCTACACCTTC
TRBV7-9	TRBJ2-3	-	TRBD1	CASSLRGLTDTQYF	TGTGCCAGCAGCTTAAGGGGGCTGACAGATACGCAGTATTTT
TRBV7-3	TRBJ1-2	-	TRBD1	CASSPQGAVANYGYTF	TGTGCCAGCAGCCCTCAGGGGGCGGTAGCTAACTATGGCTACACCTTC
TRBV6-5	TRBJ2-7	few	-	CASSYSAGSYEQYF	TGTGCCAGCAGTTACTCCGCAGGTTCCTACGAGCAGTACTTC
TRBV5-1	TRBJ1-6	-	-	CASSLDQSPGNSPLHF	TGCGCCAGCAGCTTGGATCAGTCTCCGGGGAATTCACCCCTCCACTTT
TRBV11-3	TRBJ2-2	-	-	CASSLRTGELFF	TGTGCCAGCAGCTTACGTACCGGGGAGCTGTTTTTT
TRBV9	TRBJ2-6	-	-	CASSPSSGANVLTF	TGTGCCAGCAGCCCCAGCTCTGGGGCCAACGTCCTGACTTTC
TRBV9	TRBJ1-6	-	-	CASSTRDNIYSPLHF	TGTGCCAGCAGCACCCGGGACAATATTTATTCACCCCTCCACTTT
TRBV19	TRBJ1-6	-	-	CASSISGAASPLHF	TGTGCCAGTAGTATATCAGGGGCGGCGTCACCCCTCCACTTT
TRBV7-9	TRBJ2-6	-	TRBD1	CSSSLTGGEPGANVLTF	TGTTCCAGCAGCTTGACAGGGGGCGAGCCTGGGGCCAACGTCCTGACTTTC
TRBV7-9	TRBJ2-7	-	TRBD2	CASSSSTSGTYEQYF	TGTGCCAGCAGCTCTTCGACTAGCGGAACCTACGAGCAGTACTTC
TRBV27	TRBJ1-2	once	-	CASSFYGSLNYGYTF	TGTGCCAGCAGTTTCTACGGGAGCCTGAACTATGGCTACACCTTC
TRBV27	TRBJ1-2	few	TRBD1	CASSPGTAREGYTF	TGTGCCAGCAGCCCCGGGACAGCCAGGGAGGGCTACACCTTC
TRBV9	TRBJ2-1	-	TRBD2	CASSILAGVLSSYNEQFF	TGTGCCAGCAGCATACTAGCGGGGGTCTTGAGCTCCTACAATGAGCAGTTCTTC
TRBV19	TRBJ1-5	-	TRBD1	CASSDRGYQPQHF	TGTGCCAGTAGCGACAGGGGATATCAGCCCCAGCATTTT
TRBV5-1	TRBJ2-5	-	TRBD2	CASSPPGTTYQETQYF	TGCGCCAGCAGCCCTCCCGGGACTACGTACCAAGAGACCCAGTACTTC